Given below is one TCR beta chain in context. A much larger clone sits a single nucleotide away, making a read error possible. V was pared by 0 bases and J by 9 bases, with 24 bases between. Germline CDR1 reads LGHDT; CDR2 reads YNNKEL (reference sequence). The CDR3 is 17 residues long. This sample was taken from a study of early T cells in non-severe SARS-CoV-2 infection. Individual cDNA molecules were tagged with unique molecular identifiers, the study reported. TCRdb processed the 5' RACE reads anew with MiXCR; each CDR3 protein has one entry. The sample includes roughly 56,000 distinct CDR3 sequences, roughly a tenth of them seen just once.

The receptor comes from an adult who was a healthcare worker with PCR-confirmed SARS-CoV-2 infection or an uninfected control (not recorded which). Sequencing was done on a sample of whole blood. J is TRBJ2-7 and V is TRBV3-1; a weak D match, TRBD2 (5 bases). CDR3 in amino acids: CASSQDRPRGSLFGQYF. The CDR3 DNA reads TGTGCCAGCAGCCAAGATAGGCCTAGAGGGTCTCTTTTCGGGCAGTACTTC.